Below are 29 T cell receptor beta chains sequenced from a single sample in a study of blood T cell repertoires in COVID-19. Measured with immunoSEQ multiplex PCR; TCRdb has only the in-frame clones, and not every one. The sample holds some 66,000 clones, over 80% seen once. Specimen: peripheral blood. The receptors originated from a human donor in a cohort sampled during active COVID-19.

The rearrangement links TRBV5-1 to TRBJ1-1; 8 bases match TRBD1. The CDR3 spans 15 residues. The V gene's germline CDR1 is SGHRS and CDR2 YFSETQ. The ends lost 4 bases at V and 4 bases at J; junction bases unmatched: 9. For the CDR3, the DNA is TGCGCCAGCAGCCCGACCTACGACAGGGGCACTGAAGCTTTCTTT. Its translation is CASSPTYDRGTEAFF.

CDR3 nucleotide sequence: TGTGCCAGCAGACAGGAAAGCTCCTATAATTCACCCCTCCACTTT. The encoded protein is CASRQESSYNSPLHF. The chain joins TRBV6-6 to TRBJ1-6; TRBD1 might be the D (5 bases). Germline lookup yields CDR1 MNHNY and CDR2 SVGAGI (reference sequence). The V and J ends lost 6 bases and 0 bases respectively, with 9 bases between them. The CDR3 totals 15 residues.

This chain's CDR3 is CASSLGTSGGQETQYF. Here the CDR3 DNA reads TGTGCCAGCAGCCTCGGGACTAGCGGGGGCCAAGAGACCCAGTACTTC. This sequence joins TRBV7-8 and TRBJ2-5; 14 bases map to TRBD2. This CDR3 comprises 16 residues. Trimming at V came to 5 bases and at J to 1 base, leaving 3 bases not matched to a gene. CDR1 and CDR2 from the germline V gene are SGHVS and FQNEAQ.

V gene TRBV7-2 combines with J gene TRBJ2-2; 13 nucleotides line up with TRBD2. Losses at the gene ends were 3 bases for V and 0 bases for J; bases not matched to a gene: 7. This CDR3 is 19 amino acids long. The V gene's germline CDR1 is SGHTA and CDR2 FQGNSA. CDR3 sequence (DNA): TGTGCCAGCAGCTTCCCCCGGACTAGCGGGAGAGCGAACACCGGGGAGCTGTTTTTT. It yields the protein CASSFPRTSGRANTGELFF.

V and J are TRBV18 and TRBJ1-6; no clear D gene. The CDR3 loop spans 17 amino acids. V was clipped by 6 bases and J by 0 bases, with 15 bases between them. Germline CDR1 is KGHSH and CDR2 is LQKENI. CDR3 loop: CASSTATVSSYNSPLHF. The CDR3 coding sequence is TGTGCCAGCTCTACCGCTACAGTTAGCTCCTATAATTCACCCCTCCACTTT.

The chain employs TRBV28 and TRBJ1-5; 7 nucleotides line up with TRBD1. V gave up 3 bases and J gave up 3 bases; unmatched junction bases: 14. The length of the CDR3 is 18 residues. The V gene's germline CDR1 is MDHEN and CDR2 SYDVKM. The CDR3 is CASSFTVDRDRHNQPQHF. Here the CDR3 DNA reads TGTGCCAGCAGTTTCACAGTAGACCGGGACAGACACAATCAGCCCCAGCATTTT.

This clone was observed a handful of times. CDR3 in DNA: TGTGCCAGCAGCTCCACAGAGAGCTCCTATAATTCACCCCTCCACTTT. Its protein is CASSSTESSYNSPLHF. The chain joins TRBV5-5 to TRBJ1-6; unclear D gene. From germline, CDR1 is SGHKS and CDR2 YYEKEE (reference sequence). This CDR3 is 16 amino acids long. Trimming took 3 bases from V and 0 from J, leaving 10 bases between them.

The rearrangement uses TRBV29-1 and TRBJ2-1, with 10 nucleotides matching TRBD1. V dropped 3 bases and J dropped 8; count of bases not matched to a gene: 7. From germline, CDR1 is SQVTM and CDR2 ANQGSEA. This CDR3 spans 14 amino acids. CDR3 sequence: CSVEDRGNLHEQFF. The CDR3 bases are TGCAGCGTTGAGGACAGGGGGAATCTGCATGAGCAGTTCTTC.

The chain joins TRBV18 to TRBJ1-1, with no clear D. From germline, CDR1 is KGHSH and CDR2 LQKENI. Trimming cost V 6 bases and J 4 bases, with 15 bases left between them. The CDR3 spans 14 residues. DNA for the CDR3: TGTGCCAGCTCGCCGACGCCGGGTCGCACTGAAGCTTTCTTT. This encodes CASSPTPGRTEAFF.

The chain's CDR3 is CASSGSTGNYGYTF. CDR3 DNA: TGCGCCAGCAGTGGTTCGACAGGGAACTATGGCTACACCTTC. The J gene is TRBJ1-2, the V gene TRBV5-1; 7 bases are a match to TRBD1. The germline gives CDR1 SGHRS, CDR2 YFSETQ. The CDR3 is 14 residues long. V lost 5 bases, J lost 2 bases, and 6 bases stayed unmatched.

The rearrangement uses TRBV27 and TRBJ2-5; TRBD2 is a possible D gene (6 bases). CDR1 and CDR2 (germline): MNHEY, SMNVEV (reference sequence). The CDR3 is 15 residues long. Trimming took off 3 bases at V and 2 bases at J, with 13 bases between the two ends. This CDR3 reads CASSFYGSGQETQYF. Written as DNA, the CDR3 is TGTGCCAGCAGTTTCTATGGTAGCGGACAAGAGACCCAGTACTTC.

The CDR3 reads CASSAGIVFNQPQHF. The DNA of the CDR3 is TGTGCCAGCAGTGCGGGGATAGTTTTCAATCAGCCCCAGCATTTT. The chain links TRBV2 to TRBJ1-5; D remains ambiguous. This CDR3 spans 15 amino acids. Germline V gene sequence: CDR1 SNHLY, CDR2 FYNNEI. The V and J ends lost 4 bases and 3 bases respectively, with 13 bases between them.

The V gene is TRBV3-1 (or the pseudogene TRBV3-2), the J gene TRBJ2-5, with 10 nucleotides matching TRBD2. Germline values: CDR1 LGHDT, CDR2 YNNKEL (reference sequence). The CDR3 sequence is 15 residues long. J gave up 4 bases and V 0 bases, and 2 bases lay outside the gene matches. The CDR3 here is CASSQESGGGETQYF. In DNA, the CDR3 is TGTGCCAGCAGCCAAGAAAGCGGGGGGGGAGAGACCCAGTACTTC.

The chain recombines TRBV5-1 with TRBJ2-1, with a tentative D call TRBD2 (5 bases). Per germline, CDR1 SGHRS and CDR2 YFSETQ. This CDR3 is 17 amino acids long. Trimming shortened V by 0 bases and J by 5 bases, and 18 bases separated the two germline ends. This CDR3 is CASSLERPPRTNNEQFF. As DNA, the CDR3 is TGCGCCAGCAGCTTGGAGCGGCCCCCCCGGACCAACAATGAGCAGTTCTTC.

This chain links TRBV5-4 with TRBJ2-2; 8 nucleotides align to TRBD2. The V segment lost 3 bases and the J segment 4 bases; nucleotides outside the gene matches: 5. Germline CDR1 SGHNT, CDR2 YYREEE (reference sequence). The CDR3 contains 15 residues. The CDR3 DNA is TGTGCCAGCAGCTCGAGCGGGGGTGTCACCGGGGAGCTGTTTTTT. The encoded protein is CASSSSGGVTGELFF. Using reference TRBV5-4 and TRBJ2-2 for the parts outside the CDR3, the full variable domain is ETGVTQSPTHLIKTRGQQVTLRCSSQSGHNTVSWYQQALGQGPQFIFQYYREEENGRGNFPPRFSGLQFPNYSSELNVNALELDDSALYLCASSSSGGVTGELFFGEGSRLTVL.

The chain has TRBV28 and TRBJ1-2, with unresolved D. Germline CDR1 MDHEN, CDR2 SYDVKM. Trimming stripped 2 bases from V and 7 bases from J, with 11 bases between. The CDR3 is 13 residues long. CDR3 bases: TGTGCCAGCAGTTTAACCCACCAGGCTGGCTACACCTTC. Amino acid sequence: CASSLTHQAGYTF.

The rearrangement uses TRBV5-1 and TRBJ2-2; D unclear. Deletions cut 4 bases from V and 3 bases from J, with 4 bases between. Germline-derived CDR1 and CDR2 are SGHRS and YFSETQ. The CDR3 runs 12 residues. The CDR3 DNA follows: TGCGCCAGCAGCCTAGACACCGGGGAGCTGTTTTTT. Amino acids: CASSLDTGELFF.

This clone has only one observation. V is TRBV12-3 or TRBV12-4 and J is TRBJ1-2; D is perhaps TRBD1 (6 bases). Trimming pared 7 bases from V and 6 bases from J, leaving 15 bases between. The CDR3 runs to 13 residues. The CDR3 loop is CASTRDKEDGYTF. DNA of the CDR3: TGTGCCAGCACCCGGGACAAGGAGGATGGCTACACCTTC.

This rearrangement joins TRBV18 to TRBJ1-5; 8 bases are shared with TRBD1. The CDR3 runs to 16 residues. Germline CDR1 and CDR2: KGHSH and LQKENI. The junction had 7 bases not matched to a gene; V was cut back by 4 bases and J by 2 bases. The CDR3: CASSRGADRGNQPQHF. DNA of the CDR3: TGTGCCAGCTCACGCGGAGCGGACAGGGGCAATCAGCCCCAGCATTTT.

The gene calls are TRBV5-4 and TRBJ2-2; 7 positions match TRBD1. CDR3 size: 15 residues. Trimming removed 4 bases from V and 5 bases from J; junction bases left unmatched: 8. The V gene's germline CDR1 is SGHNT and CDR2 YYREEE (reference sequence). DNA for the CDR3: TGTGCCAGCAGCCAAGGGACAGCCGATACCGGGGAGCTGTTTTTT. Protein: CASSQGTADTGELFF.

This chain uses TRBV10-2 with TRBJ2-7, with TRBD2 matching over 13 bases. This CDR3 is 15 amino acids long. Germline V lookup: CDR1 WSHSY, CDR2 SAAADI. The trim removed 6 bases at V and 4 bases at J, leaving 6 bases unmatched. The CDR3 loop is CASSAGLAGNYEQYF. In DNA, the CDR3 is TGCGCCAGCAGCGCGGGACTAGCGGGGAATTACGAGCAGTACTTC.

The genes are TRBV18 and TRBJ2-2; D gene ambiguous. This CDR3 region has 15 residues. V gave up 6 bases and J gave up 4 bases, with 15 bases separating them. Germline V gene data show CDR1 as KGHSH and CDR2 as LQKENI. This CDR3 reads CASSPTLGFTGELFF. For the CDR3, the DNA is TGTGCCAGCTCCCCCACCCTAGGTTTCACCGGGGAGCTGTTTTTT. The whole variable domain, remainder taken from reference TRBV18 and TRBJ2-2, is NAGVMQNPRHLVRRRGQEARLRCSPMKGHSHVYWYRQLPEEGLKFMVYLQKENIIDESGMPKERFSAEFPKEGPSILRIQQVVRGDSAAYFCASSPTLGFTGELFFGEGSRLTVL.

The V call is TRBV5-1, the J call TRBJ2-2; possible D gene TRBD1, 5 bases. The V end was cut by 0 bases, the J end by 1 base, with 7 bases between. The CDR3 sequence is 15 residues long. Germline V gives CDR1 SGHRS, CDR2 YFSETQ. The CDR3 sequence: CASSLAQGNTGELFF. The CDR3 DNA follows: TGCGCCAGCAGCTTGGCGCAGGGGAACACCGGGGAGCTGTTTTTT. Full variable domain (missing parts from reference TRBV5-1 and TRBJ2-2): KAGVTQTPRYLIKTRGQQVTLSCSPISGHRSVSWYQQTPGQGLQFLFEYFSETQRNKGNFPGRFSGRQFSNSRSEMNVSTLELGDSALYLCASSLAQGNTGELFFGEGSRLTVL.

The chain uses TRBV11-3 and TRBJ2-1, with TRBD1 matching 8 bases. Per germline, CDR1 SGHNT and CDR2 YENEEA. The CDR3 totals 16 residues. The V gene end was trimmed by 5 bases and the J gene end by 6 bases; junction bases not matched to a gene: 12. The CDR3 is CASSPGRTGSRNEQFF. Here the CDR3 DNA reads TGTGCCAGCAGCCCCGGCAGGACAGGGTCTCGCAATGAGCAGTTCTTC.

In its sample, this clone was seen once. The CDR3 reads CASSQADRDYNEQFF. As DNA, the CDR3 is TGTGCCAGCAGCCAAGCCGACAGGGATTACAATGAGCAGTTCTTC. The gene calls are TRBV3-1 (or the pseudogene TRBV3-2) and TRBJ2-1, with 7 bases matching TRBD1. The CDR3 sequence is 15 residues long. V lost 1 base and J lost 4; bases outside the gene matches: 4. Looked up from germline, CDR1 is LGHDT and CDR2 is YNNKEL (reference sequence).

J is TRBJ1-2 and V is TRBV2, with D perhaps matching TRBD1 (6 bases). Trimming stripped 5 bases from V and 3 bases from J, with 16 bases between. The CDR3 loop spans 15 amino acids. Germline V lookup: CDR1 SNHLY, CDR2 FYNNEI. The CDR3 DNA follows: TGTGCCAGCAGTCCCGACAGGTCGGACGACTATGGCTACACCTTC. It specifies CASSPDRSDDYGYTF.

The chain has TRBV27 and TRBJ2-3; TRBD1 might be the D (6 bases). V was clipped by 1 base and J by 1 base, with 12 bases between them. The germline CDR1 and CDR2 sequences are MNHEY and SMNVEV (reference sequence). This CDR3 region has 16 residues. CDR3: CASSLYNGGRTDTQYF. Written as DNA, the CDR3 is TGTGCCAGCAGTTTATATAATGGGGGCCGCACAGATACGCAGTATTTT.

The CDR3 loop reads CASSTSTGDGETQYF. The CDR3 bases are TGTGCCAGTAGTACGTCTACAGGGGACGGAGAGACCCAGTACTTC. The chain couples TRBV19 to TRBJ2-5, with 7 bases identical to TRBD1. Germline assignment: CDR1 LNHDA and CDR2 SQIVND (reference sequence). CDR3 length: 15 residues. V lost 4 bases and J lost 4; bases outside the gene matches: 9. The full variable domain, completed using reference TRBV19 and TRBJ2-5, is DGGITQSPKYLFRKEGQNVTLSCEQNLNHDAMYWYRQDPGQGLRLIYYSQIVNDFQKGDIAEGYSVSREKKESFPLTVTSAQKNPTAFYLCASSTSTGDGETQYFGPGTRLLVL.

The CDR3 nucleotides are TGCGCCAGCAGCCAAGCTCCGGACAGCGCGGAGCTGTTTTTT. Residues: CASSQAPDSAELFF. The V gene is TRBV4-1, the J gene TRBJ2-2; weak D call: TRBD1 (6 bases). The CDR3 spans 14 residues. Per germline, CDR1 MGHRA and CDR2 YSYEKL. Trimming cost V 1 base and J 10 bases, with 13 bases left between them.